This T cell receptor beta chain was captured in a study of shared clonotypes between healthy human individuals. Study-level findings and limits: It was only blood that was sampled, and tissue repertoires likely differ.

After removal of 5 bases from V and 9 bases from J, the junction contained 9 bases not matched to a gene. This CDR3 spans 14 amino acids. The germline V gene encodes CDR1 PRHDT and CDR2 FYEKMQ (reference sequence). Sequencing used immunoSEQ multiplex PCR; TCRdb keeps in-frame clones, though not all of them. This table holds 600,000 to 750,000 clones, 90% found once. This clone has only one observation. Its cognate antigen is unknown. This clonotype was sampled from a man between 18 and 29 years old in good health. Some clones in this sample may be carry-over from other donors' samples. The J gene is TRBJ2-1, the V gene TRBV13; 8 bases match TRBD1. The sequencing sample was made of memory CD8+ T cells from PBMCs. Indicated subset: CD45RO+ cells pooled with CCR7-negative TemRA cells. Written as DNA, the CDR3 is TGTGCCAGCAGCCTCGACAGGGGACCGGTTGAGCAGTTCTTC. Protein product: CASSLDRGPVEQFF. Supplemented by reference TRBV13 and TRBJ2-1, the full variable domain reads AAGVIQSPRHLIKEKRETATLKCYPIPRHDTVYWYQQGPGQDPQFLISFYEKMQSDKGSIPDRFSAQQFSDYHSELNMSSLELGDSALYFCASSLDRGPVEQFFGPGTRLTVL.